These 30 T cell receptor beta chains originate from one sample sequenced in a study of the immune and genomic landscape of osteosarcoma. Assay: immunoSEQ multiplex PCR; the TCRdb copy retains only in-frame clones and omits some. The top ten hold roughly 10% of the sample, which has about 2,800 clones, about 80% seen once. Sequencing was performed on metastatic tumor tissue from the lung. These receptors were collected from a woman younger than 30 with osteosarcoma.

The rearrangement links TRBV7-9 to TRBJ1-5; 7 bases match TRBD1. The CDR3 runs 15 residues. V lost 5 bases to trimming and J lost 7 bases; unmatched junction nucleotides: 11. Germline V gives CDR1 SEHNR, CDR2 FQNEAQ (reference sequence). The CDR3 DNA reads TGTGCCAGCAGCCCCTGGGAGGGGGCTAACCAGCCCCAGCATTTT. Encoded protein: CASSPWEGANQPQHF.

V gene TRBV7-7 combines with J gene TRBJ2-1; D may be TRBD2 (5 bases). Trimming removed 5 bases from V and 6 bases from J, with 17 bases in between. This CDR3 has 15 amino acids. CDR1 is SSHAT and CDR2 is FNYEAQ in the germline V gene (reference sequence). CDR3 protein: CASSQAASSINEQFF. The CDR3 region has the DNA TGTGCCAGCAGCCAAGCGGCTAGTAGTATCAATGAGCAGTTCTTC. The whole variable domain, remainder taken from reference TRBV7-7 and TRBJ2-1, is GAGVSQSPRYKVTKRGQDVTLRCDPISSHATLYWYQQALGQGPEFLTYFNYEAQPDKSGLPSDRFSAERPEGSISTLTIQRTEQRDSAMYRCASSQAASSINEQFFGPGTRLTVL.

In its sample, this clone was seen a few times. The V call is TRBV7-2, the J call TRBJ2-5; 8 bases align to TRBD2. J was trimmed by 1 base and V by 5 bases; bases with no gene match: 12. Germline CDR1 and CDR2: SGHTA and FQGNSA. This CDR3 comprises 17 residues. The CDR3 nucleotides read TGTGCCAGCAGCCGAAATCCCCCGGGACTAGGCCAAGAGACCCAGTACTTC. This encodes CASSRNPPGLGQETQYF.

The V and J genes are TRBV5-4 and TRBJ1-1; perhaps TRBD1 as D (6 bases). The germline CDR1 and CDR2 sequences are SGHNT and YYREEE (reference sequence). The V gene lost 4 bases and the J gene lost 6 bases, with 22 bases spanning the gap. The CDR3 covers 16 residues. The CDR3 region has the DNA TGTGCCAGCAGCAGAAGACAGGAGGGGTTAGGGGCTGAAGCTTTCTTT. It encodes CASSRRQEGLGAEAFF.

CDR3 loop: CASTDPGRHNSPLHF. The CDR3 region has the DNA TGTGCCAGCACAGACCCGGGACGGCATAATTCACCCCTCCACTTT. The rearrangement joins TRBV6-5 to TRBJ1-6; D is possibly TRBD1 (5 bases). The germline V and J ends were trimmed by 7 bases and 5 bases, with 15 bases remaining between them. Germline V gene data show CDR1 as MNHEY and CDR2 as SVGAGI. This CDR3 has 15 amino acids.

V and J are TRBV4-3 and TRBJ2-1, with D possibly being TRBD1 or TRBD2 (5 bases each). Germline V gives CDR1 LGHNA, CDR2 YSLEER. Trimming removed 3 bases at V and 7 bases at J, with 10 bases between. The CDR3 contains 13 residues. The CDR3, as DNA: TGCGCCAGCAGCCAGGGGGTGGGGAATGAGCAGTTCTTC. It is translated as CASSQGVGNEQFF.

The chain is built from TRBV5-1 and TRBJ1-1; 7 positions agree with TRBD1. The CDR3 loop spans 15 amino acids. V was clipped by 3 bases and J by 3 bases; unmatched bases: 8. Germline assignment: CDR1 SGHRS and CDR2 YFSETQ. CDR3 residues: CASSSRQGNDTEAFF. The CDR3 DNA sequence: TGCGCCAGCAGCTCTCGACAGGGAAACGACACTGAAGCTTTCTTT.

This sequence joins TRBV9 and TRBJ2-2; the D gene is possibly TRBD2 (6 bases). Germline CDR1 reads SGDLS; CDR2 reads YYNGEE. Trimming left V 4 bases short and J 6 bases short, with 10 bases between. The CDR3 is 13 residues long. The CDR3 sequence is CASSSDYAGELFF. The CDR3 nucleotides read TGTGCCAGCAGCTCGGACTATGCCGGGGAGCTGTTTTTT. Full variable domain (missing parts from reference TRBV9 and TRBJ2-2): DSGVTQTPKHLITATGQRVTLRCSPRSGDLSVYWYQQSLDQGLQFLIQYYNGEERAKGNILERFSAQQFPDLHSELNLSSLELGDSALYFCASSSDYAGELFFGEGSRLTVL.

V usage is TRBV23-1 and J usage is TRBJ2-7; 9 bases fit TRBD1. TRBV23-1 counts as an open reading frame of uncertain function. Trimming removed 0 bases from V and 3 bases from J; junction bases left unmatched: 6. This CDR3 comprises 16 residues. CDR3 loop: CASSQSGTGFFYEQYF. CDR3 in DNA: TGCGCCAGCAGTCAATCCGGGACAGGGTTTTTCTACGAGCAGTACTTC.

The chain has TRBV4-1 and TRBJ1-1, with D unclear. The CDR3 length is 17 residues. The V gene lost 2 bases and the J gene lost 0 bases, with 16 bases spanning the gap. Germline CDR1 is MGHRA and CDR2 is YSYEKL. The CDR3 DNA follows: TGCGCCAGCAGCCAAACCCCACCCCCGAGGATGAACACTGAAGCTTTCTTT. Translating it yields CASSQTPPPRMNTEAFF.

The chain uses TRBV11-2 and TRBJ2-7; D is unresolved. V was trimmed by 10 bases and J by 2 bases, leaving 15 bases between them. The germline V gene has CDR1 SGHAT and CDR2 FQNNGV. This CDR3 is built from 13 residues. The CDR3 reads CATSLGQPYEQYV. As DNA, the CDR3 is TGTGCCACCTCACTCGGCCAACCCTACGAGCAGTACGTC.

This clone occurred a few times. The gene calls are TRBV4-3 and TRBJ2-5; D uncertain. V shed 1 base and J shed 4 bases, with 13 bases lying between them. The length of the CDR3 is 15 residues. CDR1 LGHNA and CDR2 YSLEER come from the germline V gene. The CDR3 nucleotides read TGCGCCAGCAGCCAAGCGGCAAACCTGTTAGAGACCCAGTACTTC. Amino acid sequence: CASSQAANLLETQYF.

The rearrangement links TRBV27 to TRBJ1-1; 7 positions match TRBD1. J gave up 4 bases and V 11 bases, and 7 bases lay outside the gene matches. Germline V CDR1 and CDR2: MNHEY, SMNVEV (reference sequence). This CDR3 has 12 amino acids. The CDR3 loop reads CACRTGATEAFF. The CDR3 nucleotides are TGTGCCTGTAGAACAGGGGCCACTGAAGCTTTCTTT.

The chain uses TRBV18 and TRBJ2-7; 10 nucleotides agree with TRBD1. Germline loops: CDR1 KGHSH, CDR2 LQKENI. This CDR3 has 12 residues. The junction had 0 bases not matched to a gene; V was cut back by 8 bases and J by 2 bases. The CDR3 region is CASGQGAYEQYF. CDR3 coding DNA: TGTGCCAGCGGACAGGGGGCCTACGAGCAGTACTTC.

The gene calls are TRBV4-1 and TRBJ2-3; perhaps TRBD2 as D (6 bases). CDR3 length: 15 amino acids. Looked up from germline, CDR1 is MGHRA and CDR2 is YSYEKL. Trimming pared 5 bases from V and 0 bases from J, leaving 12 bases between. This CDR3 is CASSETGDSTDTQYF. The CDR3 DNA is TGCGCCAGCAGCGAGACGGGGGATAGCACAGATACGCAGTATTTT.

V usage is TRBV5-4 and J usage is TRBJ2-6; D call uncertain. The CDR3 spans 16 residues. The germline CDR1 and CDR2 sequences are SGHNT and YYREEE (reference sequence). V gave up 3 bases and J gave up 0 bases, with 10 bases separating them. CDR3: CASSSHEFSGANVLTF. The CDR3 coding sequence is TGTGCCAGCAGCTCCCATGAGTTCTCTGGGGCCAACGTCCTGACTTTC.

V is TRBV5-1 and J is TRBJ2-3; 10 nucleotides line up with TRBD1. Trimming at V came to 4 bases and at J to 6 bases, leaving 5 bases not matched to a gene. Germline V gene data show CDR1 as SGHRS and CDR2 as YFSETQ. This CDR3 is 14 amino acids long. The CDR3 DNA sequence: TGCGCCAGCAGCATGACAGGGGGCTCGGATACGCAGTATTTT. As protein: CASSMTGGSDTQYF.

The gene calls are TRBV23-1 and TRBJ1-3; D not resolved. TRBV23-1 is assigned to the ORF class and has an uncertain function. V was shortened by 0 bases and J by 4 bases, with 10 bases between the two germline ends. The CDR3 extends over 15 amino acids. The CDR3 nucleotides read TGCGCCAGCAGTCAATCGGCAAGGGCAGGAAACACCATATATTTT. It codes for CASSQSARAGNTIYF.

The genes are TRBV27 and TRBJ2-3; TRBD1 might be the D (6 bases). CDR3 size: 15 residues. V was clipped by 7 bases and J by 5 bases, with 19 bases between them. CDR1 MNHEY and CDR2 SMNVEV come from the germline V gene (reference sequence). The CDR3 coding sequence is TGTGCCAGCAAAAGGGACCCATTAGGGGGAGATACGCAGTATTTT. Amino acid sequence: CASKRDPLGGDTQYF.

The J gene is TRBJ2-1, the V gene TRBV5-1, with D uncertain. The CDR3 sequence is 13 residues long. Germline CDR1 reads SGHRS; CDR2 reads YFSETQ. V shed 1 base and J shed 4 bases, with 6 bases lying between them. Here the CDR3 DNA reads TGCGCCAGCAGCTTGACAGCGTACAATGAGCAGTTCTTC. It yields the protein CASSLTAYNEQFF. Complete variable domain (other parts from reference TRBV5-1 and TRBJ2-1): KAGVTQTPRYLIKTRGQQVTLSCSPISGHRSVSWYQQTPGQGLQFLFEYFSETQRNKGNFPGRFSGRQFSNSRSEMNVSTLELGDSALYLCASSLTAYNEQFFGPGTRLTVL.

The rearrangement uses TRBV4-1 and TRBJ1-2; 7 nucleotides align to TRBD1. V lost 2 bases, J lost 3 bases, and 6 bases stayed unmatched. This CDR3 region has 15 residues. Germline V CDR1 and CDR2: MGHRA, YSYEKL. In DNA form, the CDR3 reads TGCGCCAGCAGCCAAAATAGGGACAGCTACTATGGCTACACCTTC. Encoded protein: CASSQNRDSYYGYTF.

The chain employs TRBV4-1 and TRBJ1-2; D is possibly TRBD1 (5 bases). With 4 bases removed from V and 4 bases from J, the gap between germline ends came to 22 bases. The CDR3 totals 17 residues. Germline V lookup: CDR1 MGHRA, CDR2 YSYEKL. The chain's CDR3 is CASSLRTVSTGGYGYTF. In DNA, the CDR3 is TGCGCCAGCAGCCTACGTACTGTCTCCACGGGGGGCTATGGCTACACCTTC.

V gene TRBV27 combines with J gene TRBJ1-2, with a tentative D call TRBD1 (5 bases). Germline assignment: CDR1 MNHEY and CDR2 SMNVEV (reference sequence). This CDR3 comprises 14 residues. Trimming removed 6 bases at V and 8 bases at J, with 19 bases between. The CDR3 coding sequence is TGTGCCAGCAGGGAACCGGGACTCACGGGAGGCTACACCTTC. This sequence encodes CASREPGLTGGYTF.

This rearrangement joins TRBV5-5 to TRBJ1-5, with no clear D. This CDR3 is 16 amino acids long. V lost 1 base and J 0 bases, leaving 11 bases between the germline ends. The V gene's germline CDR1 is SGHKS and CDR2 YYEKEE (reference sequence). CDR3 sequence (DNA): TGTGCCAGCAGCTTGTGGGTAGGCGATAGCAATCAGCCCCAGCATTTT. This gives the protein CASSLWVGDSNQPQHF.

In this sample, this clone turned up a few times. The rearrangement joins TRBV7-3 to TRBJ1-1; D call uncertain. The CDR3 runs 13 residues. Germline V gene data show CDR1 as SGHTA and CDR2 as FQGTGA. V dropped 1 base and J dropped 2 bases, with 5 bases sitting between them. The CDR3 region is CASSLSQNTEAFF. The CDR3, as DNA: TGTGCCAGCAGCTTAAGCCAAAACACTGAAGCTTTCTTT.

This chain links TRBV6-5 with TRBJ2-1; TRBD2 is a possible D gene (6 bases). CDR1 and CDR2 (germline): MNHEY, SVGAGI. CDR3 length equals 14 residues. Deletions cut 10 bases from V and 3 bases from J, with 16 bases between. CDR3 nucleotide sequence: TGTGCCACCCGGCGGACTACCCTCTACAATGAGCAGTTCTTC. Its protein product is CATRRTTLYNEQFF.

In this sample, this clone turned up once. The CDR3 DNA follows: TGTGCCAGCAGTTTAGACAGGGGAGTCTACAATGAGCAGTTCTTC. It specifies CASSLDRGVYNEQFF. V is TRBV6-6 and J is TRBJ2-1; 8 bases match TRBD1. The germline gives CDR1 MNHNY, CDR2 SVGAGI (reference sequence). The CDR3 runs to 15 residues. J was trimmed by 3 bases and V by 4 bases; bases with no gene match: 5.

The chain carries TRBV13 and TRBJ2-1; 11 bases line up with TRBD2. Germline-derived CDR1 and CDR2 are PRHDT and FYEKMQ (reference sequence). The length of the CDR3 is 16 residues. V lost 4 bases and J lost 8; bases outside the gene matches: 10. The CDR3 sequence: CASSSRLAGPHDEQFF. In DNA form, the CDR3 reads TGTGCCAGCAGCTCGCGACTAGCGGGGCCCCACGATGAGCAGTTCTTC.

The CDR3 reads CASSFPLELSTDTQYF. In DNA, the CDR3 is TGTGCCAGCAGCTTCCCCCTAGAACTTAGCACAGATACGCAGTATTTT. J is TRBJ2-3 and V is TRBV11-2, with D hard to call. The CDR3 runs to 16 residues. From germline, CDR1 is SGHAT and CDR2 FQNNGV. Trimming cost V 3 bases and J 0 bases, with 13 bases left between them.

This clone was seen only a few times. CDR3 in amino acids: CASSLEGWGNTEAFF. The DNA for the CDR3 is TGTGCCAGCAGCTTAGAGGGCTGGGGGAACACTGAAGCTTTCTTT. J is TRBJ1-1 and V is TRBV7-3; D ambiguous. V gave up 2 bases and J gave up 1 base, with 11 bases separating them. CDR1 is SGHTA and CDR2 is FQGTGA in the germline V gene. CDR3 length: 15 amino acids.